This entry lists 27 T cell receptor beta chains sequenced from one sample in a study of identical twins. TCRdb re-derived calls from the 5' RACE reads in MiXCR, one entry per CDR3 protein. The sample comprises about 260,000 distinct CDR3 sequences, approximately 7% of which are singletons, and roughly 3.6% rests with the top ten. These records were also assigned to another study, of yellow fever vaccine responses in identical twins.

The sequencing input was memory (CD45RO+) T cells sorted from blood. These receptors came from a woman aged 18-29 years in good health.

This clonotype was observed a handful of times. This chain uses TRBV6-2 or TRBV6-3 with TRBJ2-7; 8 bases match TRBD1. Germline lookup yields CDR1 MNHEY and CDR2 SVGEGT. The CDR3 is 15 residues long. J gave up 0 bases and V 6 bases, and 7 bases lay outside the gene matches. In DNA form, the CDR3 reads TGTGCCAGCAGGAGGACAGGGATCGCCTCCTACGAGCAGTACTTC. It encodes CASRRTGIASYEQYF.

The V call is TRBV5-5, the J call TRBJ1-3, with D unclear. V was shortened by 0 bases and J by 4 bases, with 8 bases between the two germline ends. The CDR3 is 14 amino acids. Germline CDR1 SGHKS, CDR2 YYEKEE (reference sequence). The CDR3: CASSLGAVGNTIYF. Here the CDR3 DNA reads TGTGCCAGCAGCTTGGGTGCAGTCGGAAACACCATATATTTT.

This clonotype has at least ten counts. The chain couples TRBV7-8 to TRBJ1-2; 7 nucleotides match TRBD1. Germline assignment: CDR1 SGHVS and CDR2 FQNEAQ. The CDR3 runs to 15 residues. Trimming removed 1 base from V and 6 bases from J; junction bases left unmatched: 8. The CDR3: CASSLGQGFRDGYTF. For the CDR3, the DNA is TGTGCCAGCAGCTTAGGACAGGGCTTTCGCGATGGCTACACCTTC.

The genes are TRBV14 and TRBJ2-5; no firm D call. From germline, CDR1 is SGHDN and CDR2 FVKESK. CDR3 length equals 18 residues. Deletions cut 0 bases from V and 0 bases from J, with 17 bases between. CDR3 residues: CASSQEGGQRTYQETQYF. The DNA of the CDR3 is TGTGCCAGCAGCCAAGAAGGTGGGCAGCGAACGTACCAAGAGACCCAGTACTTC.

This clonotype has a count of ten or more. The V and J genes are TRBV7-2 and TRBJ2-7; 7 positions agree with TRBD1. Per germline, CDR1 SGHTA and CDR2 FQGNSA. The length of the CDR3 is 14 residues. The J segment lost 7 bases and the V segment lost 6 bases, leaving 12 bases of the junction unmatched. The CDR3 nucleotides are TGTGCCAGCAGTCCCCGGGACAGTGTGGTGGAGCAGTACTTC. This translates into CASSPRDSVVEQYF.

There are a few counts of this clonotype. The chain employs TRBV6-6 and TRBJ1-2; 8 bases line up with TRBD1. Losses at the gene ends were 4 bases for V and 6 bases for J; bases not matched to a gene: 4. Germline CDR1 MNHNY, CDR2 SVGAGI (reference sequence). The CDR3 length is 13 residues. The chain's CDR3 is CASSSGRGHGYTF. CDR3 nucleotides: TGTGCCAGCAGTTCGGGCAGGGGGCATGGCTACACCTTC.

This clonotype was seen at least ten times. The V gene is TRBV29-1, the J gene TRBJ2-1; 7 bases map to TRBD2. Per the germline V gene, CDR1 is SQVTM and CDR2 is ANQGSEA. The CDR3 spans 14 residues. The V segment lost 4 bases and the J segment 4 bases; nucleotides outside the gene matches: 7. The CDR3 nucleotides are TGCAGCGTTGTCCCCAGCGGGAATTACAATGAGCAGTTCTTC. Translation gives CSVVPSGNYNEQFF.

The chain's CDR3 is CASRKVFIGQGYSYEQYV. The DNA for the CDR3 is TGTGCCAGCAGGAAAGTCTTTATCGGACAGGGGTATTCCTACGAGCAGTACGTC. This chain joins TRBV21-1 and TRBJ2-7; the tabulated D call, TRBD1, remains unverified against the DNA. TRBV21-1 is a listed pseudogene. CDR3 length: 18 residues.

This clonotype has a count of ten or more. The V and J genes are TRBV14 and TRBJ2-4; unclear D gene. CDR1 and CDR2 from the germline V gene are SGHDN and FVKESK. V gave up 1 base and J gave up 0 bases, with 7 bases separating them. The CDR3 contains 15 residues. The CDR3 DNA reads TGTGCCAGCAGCCAAGGGGCGCTAGCCAAAAACATTCAGTACTTC. The encoded protein is CASSQGALAKNIQYF.

DNA for the CDR3: TGCGCCAGCAGAGGAGGGAGTAGGGATACGCAGTATTTT. It codes for CASRGGSRDTQYF. V gene TRBV10-2 combines with J gene TRBJ2-3; maybe TRBD2 (6 bases). This CDR3 contains 13 residues. CDR1 and CDR2 from the germline V gene are WSHSY and SAAADI. V dropped 6 bases and J dropped 6 bases, with 13 bases sitting between them.

This clonotype was seen repeatedly, ten times or more. V usage is TRBV18 and J usage is TRBJ2-3; D is unclear. V was pared by 8 bases and J by 2 bases, with 8 bases between. This CDR3 region has 12 residues. Germline assignment: CDR1 KGHSH and CDR2 LQKENI. CDR3 sequence: CASSPYTDTQYF. The CDR3 DNA reads TGTGCCAGCAGCCCATACACAGATACGCAGTATTTT.

CDR3 DNA sequence: TGTGCCAGCAGCTTAAAGGGGGACGGACCTGTTTCTGGGGCCAACGTCCTGACTTTC. This codes for CASSLKGDGPVSGANVLTF. The rearrangement uses TRBV11-1 and TRBJ2-6; perhaps TRBD1 as D (6 bases). V gave up 2 bases and J gave up 1 base, with 18 bases separating them. Germline V gene sequence: CDR1 SGHAT, CDR2 FQDESV (reference sequence). This CDR3 has 19 amino acids.

In its sample, this clonotype was seen many times. V and J are TRBV20-1 and TRBJ1-5; TRBD1 matches at 9 bases. V shed 6 bases and J 7 bases; nucleotides not matched to a gene: 7. The V gene's germline CDR1 is DFQATT and CDR2 SNEGSKA (reference sequence). The CDR3 is made up of 13 amino acids. The CDR3 DNA sequence: TGCAGTGCGGGACAGGGAGAGAGCCAGCCCCAGCATTTT. Translated, it gives CSAGQGESQPQHF.

This clonotype showed up just a few times. The rearrangement uses TRBV7-9 and TRBJ1-1; D is perhaps TRBD1 (6 bases). The CDR3 runs to 15 residues. CDR1 is SEHNR, CDR2 FQNEAQ, per germline (reference sequence). Trimming shortened V by 7 bases and J by 4 bases, and 19 bases separated the two germline ends. In DNA, the CDR3 is TGTGCCAGCAACCCCCGCGGGGGCGGGAGCACTGAAGCTTTCTTT. Translating gives CASNPRGGGSTEAFF.

This clonotype has ten or more counts. The chain employs TRBV6-5 and TRBJ2-3; D not resolved. CDR1 and CDR2 (germline): MNHEY, SVGAGI. The V gene lost 2 bases and the J gene lost 2 bases, with 8 bases spanning the gap. The CDR3 has 14 amino acids. The CDR3 region is CASSYEGYTDTQYF. CDR3 coding DNA: TGTGCCAGCAGTTACGAAGGTTACACAGATACGCAGTATTTT.

The chain is built from TRBV5-1 and TRBJ1-3, with 8 positions matching TRBD1. Trimming cost V 4 bases and J 2 bases; bases outside gene matches: 5. The V gene's germline CDR1 is SGHRS and CDR2 YFSETQ. The CDR3 is 15 amino acids. CDR3 nucleotides: TGCGCCAGCAGCCCCGGGGACAGGACTGGAAACACCATATATTTT. As protein: CASSPGDRTGNTIYF.

This clonotype has at least ten counts. This chain joins TRBV2 and TRBJ2-1; possible D gene TRBD1, 5 bases. Germline values: CDR1 SNHLY, CDR2 FYNNEI. V lost 2 bases and J lost 5, with 13 bases in between. CDR3 length equals 15 residues. CDR3 coding DNA: TGTGCCAGCAGTGAACGGCAAGTAGGGGACAATGAGCAGTTCTTC. Encoded protein: CASSERQVGDNEQFF.

This clonotype was seen only a few times. The CDR3 nucleotides are TGTGCCAGCAGGGACGGGAGCCCCTACAATGAGCAGTTCTTC. Its translation: CASRDGSPYNEQFF. J is TRBJ2-1 and V is TRBV28, with D possibly matching TRBD2 (6 bases). Germline CDR1 reads MDHEN; CDR2 reads SYDVKM. Deletions cut 6 bases from V and 2 bases from J, with 11 bases between. CDR3 length equals 14 residues.

In its sample, this clonotype was seen many times. The rearrangement joins TRBV10-3 to TRBJ1-1; no firm D call. The CDR3 loop spans 13 amino acids. Germline CDR1 reads ENHRY; CDR2 reads SYGVKD. With 1 base removed from V and 2 bases from J, the gap between germline ends came to 5 bases. The CDR3 coding sequence is TGTGCCATCAGTGAGTTGGCTAACACTGAAGCTTTCTTT. Translated, it gives CAISELANTEAFF.

This clonotype was observed a few times. The rearrangement joins TRBV3-1 to TRBJ2-6, with 12 bases that match TRBD2. J gave up 0 bases and V 6 bases, and 9 bases lay outside the gene matches. Germline V CDR1 and CDR2: LGHDT, YNNKEL (reference sequence). The CDR3 runs 19 residues. The CDR3 region is CASRRLAGDTLSGANVLTF. DNA for the CDR3: TGTGCCAGCAGGCGACTAGCGGGGGACACCCTCTCTGGGGCCAACGTCCTGACTTTC.

The V call is TRBV10-1, the J call TRBJ1-5; D is undetermined. The CDR3 is 14 residues long. The germline gives CDR1 WNHNN, CDR2 SYGVQD (reference sequence). Trimming took 8 bases from V and 0 from J, leaving 11 bases between them. The CDR3 spells CASVEQYSNQPQHF. The CDR3, as DNA: TGCGCCAGCGTGGAGCAATATAGCAATCAGCCCCAGCATTTT.

This clonotype was picked up a small number of times. V and J are TRBV2 and TRBJ2-2; D gene uncertain. From germline, CDR1 is SNHLY and CDR2 FYNNEI. V dropped 3 bases and J dropped 3 bases, with 8 bases sitting between them. CDR3 length equals 14 residues. DNA of the CDR3: TGTGCCAGCAGTGAGTCACCTTACACCGGGGAGCTGTTTTTT. It specifies CASSESPYTGELFF.

The V call is TRBV2, the J call TRBJ2-7, with 7 bases identical to TRBD1. V gave up 6 bases and J gave up 4 bases; unmatched junction bases: 3. CDR3 size: 12 residues. Germline loops: CDR1 SNHLY, CDR2 FYNNEI. The CDR3 DNA follows: TGTGCCAGCAGGTTACAGGGGTACGAGCAGTACTTC. This gives the protein CASRLQGYEQYF.

The sample holds many counts of this clonotype. CDR3 sequence reads: CASSFIADTQYF. CDR3 bases: TGTGCCAGCAGCTTCATTGCAGATACGCAGTATTTT. The gene calls are TRBV5-5 and TRBJ2-3, with D unclear. The CDR3 is made up of 12 amino acids. Trimming took off 2 bases at V and 4 bases at J, with 5 bases between the two ends. From germline, CDR1 is SGHKS and CDR2 YYEKEE (reference sequence).

The chain carries TRBV9 and TRBJ2-3; 8 bases match TRBD2. Germline V lookup: CDR1 SGDLS, CDR2 YYNGEE. The CDR3 runs to 15 residues. With V trimmed by 6 bases and J by 1 base, 7 bases remained unmatched. CDR3 sequence (DNA): TGTGCCAGCACCATTAGCGGGATTGGCACAGATACGCAGTATTTT. Amino acids: CASTISGIGTDTQYF.

The V call is TRBV7-9, the J call TRBJ2-5; D possibly uses TRBD1 or TRBD2 (5 bases each). Trimming pared 4 bases from V and 5 bases from J, leaving 14 bases between. Germline V gene sequence: CDR1 SEHNR, CDR2 FQNEAQ (reference sequence). This CDR3 has 14 amino acids. CDR3 in amino acids: CASSSLRGRETQYF. DNA for the CDR3: TGTGCCAGCAGCTCCCTGAGGGGAAGGGAGACCCAGTACTTC.

This clonotype occurred many times. V and J are TRBV7-8 and TRBJ1-3; 11 bases agree with TRBD1. CDR3 size: 17 residues. V trimming: 5 bases; J trimming: 3 bases; junction bases outside the gene matches: 9. CDR1 SGHVS and CDR2 FQNEAQ come from the germline V gene. Here the CDR3 reads CASSAGQGARFGNTIYF. The CDR3 region has the DNA TGTGCCAGCAGCGCCGGACAGGGGGCGCGATTTGGAAACACCATATATTTT.